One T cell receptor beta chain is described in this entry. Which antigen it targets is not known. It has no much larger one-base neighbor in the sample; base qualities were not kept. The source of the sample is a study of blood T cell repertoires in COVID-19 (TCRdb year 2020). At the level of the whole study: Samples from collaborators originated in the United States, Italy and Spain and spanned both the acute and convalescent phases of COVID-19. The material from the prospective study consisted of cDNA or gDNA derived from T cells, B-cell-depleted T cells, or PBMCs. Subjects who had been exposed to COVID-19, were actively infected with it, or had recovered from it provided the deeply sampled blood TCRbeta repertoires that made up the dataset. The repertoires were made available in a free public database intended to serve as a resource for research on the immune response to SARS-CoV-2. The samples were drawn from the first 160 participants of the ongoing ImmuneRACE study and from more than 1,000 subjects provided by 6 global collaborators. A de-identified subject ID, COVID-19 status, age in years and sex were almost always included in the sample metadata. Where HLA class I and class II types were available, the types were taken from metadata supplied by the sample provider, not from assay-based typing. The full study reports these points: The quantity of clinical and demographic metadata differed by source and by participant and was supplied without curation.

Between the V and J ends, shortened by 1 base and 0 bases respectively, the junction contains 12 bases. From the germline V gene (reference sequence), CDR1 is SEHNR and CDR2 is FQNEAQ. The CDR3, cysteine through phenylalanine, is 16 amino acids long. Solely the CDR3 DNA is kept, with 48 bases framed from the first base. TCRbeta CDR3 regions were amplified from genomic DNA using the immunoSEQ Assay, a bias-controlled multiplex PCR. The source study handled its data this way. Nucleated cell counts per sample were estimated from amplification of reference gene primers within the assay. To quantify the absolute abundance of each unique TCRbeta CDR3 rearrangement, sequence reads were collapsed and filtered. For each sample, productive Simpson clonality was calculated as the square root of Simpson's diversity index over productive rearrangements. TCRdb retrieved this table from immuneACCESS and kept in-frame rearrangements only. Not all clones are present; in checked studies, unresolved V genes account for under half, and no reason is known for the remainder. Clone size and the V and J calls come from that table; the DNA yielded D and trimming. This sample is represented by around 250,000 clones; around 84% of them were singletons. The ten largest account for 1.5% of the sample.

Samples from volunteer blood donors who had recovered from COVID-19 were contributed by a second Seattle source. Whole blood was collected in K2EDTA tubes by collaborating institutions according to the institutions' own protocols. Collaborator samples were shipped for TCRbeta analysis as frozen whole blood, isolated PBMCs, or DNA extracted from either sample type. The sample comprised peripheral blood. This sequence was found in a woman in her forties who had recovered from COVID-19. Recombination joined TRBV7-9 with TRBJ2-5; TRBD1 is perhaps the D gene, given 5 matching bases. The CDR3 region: CASSLDTGRYQETQYF. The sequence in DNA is TGTGCCAGCAGCTTAGATACAGGCAGGTACCAAGAGACCCAGTACTTC. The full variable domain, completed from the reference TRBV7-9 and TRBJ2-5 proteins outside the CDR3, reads DTGVSQNPRHKITKRGQNVTFRCDPISEHNRLYWYRQTLGQGPEFLTYFQNEAQLEKSRLLSDRFSAERPKGSFSTLEIQRTEQGDSAMYLCASSLDTGRYQETQYFGPGTRLLVL.